The sequence of this TCR beta chain was determined in a study of T cell responses to AZD1222 COVID-19 vaccine. Study observations and caveats: Seropositivity was recorded at baseline in only a handful of AZD1222 recipients. Two AZD1222 administrations were followed by greater Spike-specific TCR breadth and depth. White British donors predominated, females outnumbered males, and clonal diversity was possibly underestimated. Unmutated variant regions are reportedly the target of nearly half of TCRs that are spike-specific.

Assay: immunoSEQ multiplex PCR; the TCRdb copy retains only in-frame clones and omits some. The sample has approximately 120,000 clones, roughly 87% seen once. V was clipped by 3 bases and J by 13 bases; unmatched bases: 8. Germline V gene lookup returns CDR1 LNHDA and CDR2 SQIVND (reference sequence). This CDR3 has 13 residues. On this clone: The antigen is not known.

The sample in question was peripheral blood, obtained on day 0 of AZD1222 vaccination. This TCR was sampled from an adult in good health. The gene calls are TRBV19 and TRBJ1-4, with 7 bases lining up with TRBD1. The CDR3, as DNA: TGTGCCAGTAGTATCCCCCCCAGGGGGGTACTGTTTTTT. The encoded protein is CASSIPPRGVLFF.